These 7 T cell receptor beta chains were sequenced from one sample in a study of blood T cell repertoires in COVID-19. Measured with immunoSEQ multiplex PCR; TCRdb has only the in-frame clones, and not every one. The sample lists about 300,000 clones, approximately 84% occurring once. Material: peripheral blood. Receptors originate from a human donor with COVID-19, enrolled during active disease. The donor label of this sample is uncertain.

The gene calls are TRBV19 and TRBJ2-1; D may be TRBD2 (6 bases). Between the trimmed V and J ends, which lost 5 bases and 4 bases, there was a span of 15 bases. The CDR3 runs to 15 residues. The germline CDR1 and CDR2 sequences are LNHDA and SQIVND (reference sequence). The CDR3: CASSGRQVDYNEQFF. The CDR3 DNA reads as TGTGCCAGTAGTGGGAGGCAGGTCGATTACAATGAGCAGTTCTTC.

The chain combines TRBV4-3 with TRBJ2-1, with D maybe TRBD2 (6 bases). CDR1 and CDR2 (germline): LGHNA, YSLEER. V lost 4 bases to trimming and J lost 0 bases, with 22 bases between them. The CDR3 has 19 amino acids. The CDR3 protein is CASSPSPPSASSSYNEQFF. The DNA of the CDR3 is TGCGCCAGCAGCCCCTCCCCCCCTAGCGCCTCTAGCTCCTACAATGAGCAGTTCTTC.

This clone appeared a single time. The rearrangement uses TRBV6-4 and TRBJ2-6; TRBD1 matches at 10 bases. This CDR3 comprises 17 residues. CDR1 MRHNA and CDR2 SNTAGT come from the germline V gene. V trimming: 8 bases; J trimming: 3 bases; junction bases outside the gene matches: 10. CDR3 nucleotides: TGTGCCAGCCAGCCGGGACAGGGGCGGTTTGGGGCCAACGTCCTGACTTTC. Protein product: CASQPGQGRFGANVLTF.

The chain has TRBV5-1 and TRBJ2-7; D is ambiguous. V lost 1 base and J lost 2, with 16 bases in between. CDR3 size: 16 residues. Germline CDR1 reads SGHRS; CDR2 reads YFSETQ. Written as DNA, the CDR3 is TGCGCCAGCAGCTTGCGAATAGGAGAGGTCCCCTACGAGCAGTACTTC. This codes for CASSLRIGEVPYEQYF.

This clone is a singleton in its sample. V gene TRBV11-2 combines with J gene TRBJ1-3, with TRBD1 as a possible D gene (5 bases). Looked up from germline, CDR1 is SGHAT and CDR2 is FQNNGV. V dropped 5 bases and J dropped 1 base, with 9 bases sitting between them. This CDR3 spans 14 amino acids. CDR3 region: CASSLRTSGNTIYF. For the CDR3, the DNA is TGTGCCAGCAGCCTCAGGACATCTGGAAACACCATATATTTT.

The chain couples TRBV19 to TRBJ1-2; no clear D. The CDR3 has 12 residues. CDR1 is LNHDA, CDR2 SQIVND, per germline (reference sequence). Trimming took 10 bases from V and 8 from J, leaving 17 bases between them. CDR3 DNA: TGTGCCACCAACACCCGGGGTTTGGGCTACACCTTC. This codes for CATNTRGLGYTF.

A note on this clone: Other DNA sequences within the sample encode an identical CDR3. CDR3 nucleotide sequence: TGTGCCAGCAGTTTCTCGGGGAACACTGAAGCTTTCTTT. It yields the protein CASSFSGNTEAFF. The genes are TRBV27 and TRBJ1-1; D unclear. This CDR3 spans 13 amino acids. The V end lost 3 bases, the J end lost 1 base, and 6 bases lay between the germline ends. CDR1 is MNHEY and CDR2 is SMNVEV in the germline V gene (reference sequence).